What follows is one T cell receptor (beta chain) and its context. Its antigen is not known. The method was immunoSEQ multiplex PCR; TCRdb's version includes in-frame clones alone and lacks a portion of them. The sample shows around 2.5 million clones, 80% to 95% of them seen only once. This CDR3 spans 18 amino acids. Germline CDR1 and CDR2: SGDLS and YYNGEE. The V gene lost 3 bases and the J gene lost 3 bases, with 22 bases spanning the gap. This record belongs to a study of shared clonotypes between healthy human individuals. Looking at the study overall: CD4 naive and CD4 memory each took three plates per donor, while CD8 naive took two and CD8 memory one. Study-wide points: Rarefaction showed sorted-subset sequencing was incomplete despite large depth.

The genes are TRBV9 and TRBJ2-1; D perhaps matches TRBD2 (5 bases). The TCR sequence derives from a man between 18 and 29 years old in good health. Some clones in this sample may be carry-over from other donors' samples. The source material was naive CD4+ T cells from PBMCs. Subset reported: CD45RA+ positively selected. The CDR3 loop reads CASSEPFGESLGYNEQFF. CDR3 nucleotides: TGTGCCAGCAGCGAGCCCTTCGGGGAGAGTCTGGGCTACAATGAGCAGTTCTTC.